The present TCR beta chain was sequenced within a study of CD8 T cells in ankylosing spondylitis. The germline V gene has CDR1 SQVTM and CDR2 ANQGSEA. Unmatched junction bases numbered 7, after V lost 8 bases and J lost 4 bases. This CDR3 contains 13 residues. This clonotype showed up many times. TCRdb re-called the 5' RACE reads through MiXCR, storing one row per CDR3 protein. In the table there are 200,000 to 300,000 distinct CDR3 sequences, under 30% of which are singletons. Sequencing was performed on blood, either unsorted or a sorted T cell fraction (not recorded which). The chain uses TRBV29-1 and TRBJ1-5; TRBD1 aligns across 8 bases. This receptor was obtained from a male donor with ankylosing spondylitis or in good health (not recorded which). The CDR3 protein is CSTGTGANQPQHF. For the CDR3, the DNA is TGCAGCACCGGGACAGGCGCTAATCAGCCCCAGCATTTT. Filled out from reference TRBV29-1 and TRBJ1-5, the complete variable domain reads SAVISQKPSRDICQRGTSLTIQCQVDSQVTMMFWYRQQPGQSLTLIATANQGSEATYESGFVIDKFPISRPNLTFSTLTVSNMSPEDSSIYLCSTGTGANQPQHFGDGTRLSIL.